This is a list of T cell receptor beta chains from one sample in a study of T cell repertoires in cytomegalovirus infection. TCRdb re-derived calls from the reads in MiXCR, one entry per CDR3 protein. Of roughly 140,000 distinct CDR3 sequences listed, 23% were seen once; the top ten hold approximately 11%. The specimen was PBMCs. The receptors stem from a human donor in good health (CMV status not recorded). Some clones in this sample may be carry-over from other donors' samples. CDR3s leave out the opening cysteine and the closing phenylalanine or tryptophan. D genes are given only for firm matches.

J | V | D | CDR3
TRBJ2-4 | TRBV20-1 | TRBD1 | SARDPRQGTLAKNIQY
TRBJ2-4 | TRBV7-9 | . | ASSPGQYENIQY
TRBJ2-6 | TRBV20-1 | . | SARAGANVLT
TRBJ2-1 | TRBV28 | . | ATAARKAHFYEQF
TRBJ2-4 | TRBV7-3 | . | ASSPSGHTKNIQY
TRBJ2-1 | TRBV7-2 | . | ASSLAVGGYNEQF
TRBJ2-1 | TRBV3-1 | TRBD1 | ASSQSYRGLVHYNEQF
TRBJ1-4 | TRBV5-5 | TRBD1 | ASSTRDRDNEKLF
TRBJ2-5 | TRBV5-6 | . | ASSLRTPTKETQY
TRBJ2-3 | TRBV4-1 | TRBD1 | ASSQDYYRGDSQY
TRBJ2-1 | TRBV2 | TRBD1 | ASRATGVAYNEQF
TRBJ2-2 | TRBV7-2 | . | ASSPSNTGELF
TRBJ2-7 | TRBV20-1 | . | SARGPGRRYEQY
TRBJ1-1 | TRBV7-8 | TRBD1 | ASSYGQGKLAF
TRBJ1-1 | TRBV7-9 | . | ASSPQPHLDGKPEAF
TRBJ2-7 | TRBV7-6 | . | ASSTGLGTDEQY
TRBJ2-1 | TRBV7-2 | TRBD2 | ASSPRTSGNEQF
TRBJ1-3 | TRBV7-2 | . | ASSAGVGRDSGNTIY
TRBJ1-4 | TRBV20-1 | . | SATGQPGNEKLF
TRBJ1-6 | TRBV7-2 | . | ASSPEAYNSPLH
TRBJ2-3 | TRBV7-9 | TRBD2 | ASSLAPILAQNTDTQY
TRBJ2-7 | TRBV7-3 | TRBD1 | ASSLMVGQAYEQY
TRBJ1-1 | TRBV14 | . | ASSPIDYTEAF
TRBJ2-3 | TRBV6-2/TRBV6-3 | TRBD2 | ASSAPTWAKTSGGNTYTQY
TRBJ2-3 | TRBV20-1 | TRBD2 | SARAKTGGGYLNTDTQY
TRBJ2-1 | TRBV10-3 | . | AISGTGLYNEQF
TRBJ1-1 | TRBV7-9 | . | ASSLEDSQAF
TRBJ2-5 | TRBV7-6 | . | ASSLTRVETQY
TRBJ2-5 | TRBV7-2 | TRBD2 | ASSLSTSGSRETQY
TRBJ1-1 | TRBV7-9 | TRBD1 | ASSTTGVETEAF
TRBJ2-1 | TRBV4-3 | . | ASSPDLSYNEQF
TRBJ1-2 | TRBV28 | TRBD1 | ASRPGQGRRANYGYT
TRBJ2-3 | TRBV7-2 | TRBD2 | ASSPPSGGFTDTQY
TRBJ1-5 | TRBV28 | . | ASGTGNQPQH
TRBJ2-7 | TRBV4-1 | TRBD1 | ASSPSYRDRGNEQY
TRBJ2-3 | TRBV28 | . | ASSSTYREY
TRBJ2-1 | TRBV7-2 | TRBD2 | ARSLAASGAYNEQF
TRBJ2-5 | TRBV7-3 | TRBD1 | ASSRAGTAQETQY
TRBJ1-3 | TRBV7-8 | . | ASSLGLGNTIY
TRBJ2-1 | TRBV19 | . | ASSIHRVDEQF
TRBJ1-1 | TRBV7-9 | . | ASSDRYTEAF
TRBJ1-1 | TRBV2 | . | ATEPGHTEAF
TRBJ1-3 | TRBV12-3/TRBV12-4 | . | ASSLHSPGSGNTIY
TRBJ1-1 | TRBV7-6 | TRBD1 | ASSLKQGTEAF
TRBJ1-4 | TRBV28 | . | ASREWGGVATNEKLF
TRBJ2-7 | TRBV20-1 | . | SARVGLGEQY
TRBJ2-3 | TRBV29-1 | . | SEGGSDRDTQY
TRBJ1-1 | TRBV7-2 | TRBD1 | ASSLVTGDTEAF
TRBJ2-6 | TRBV7-2 | . | ASSQKSSGANVLT
TRBJ2-6 | TRBV29-1 | . | SVDQGFGANVLT
TRBJ1-1 | TRBV19 | TRBD1 | ASSRDSYTEAF
TRBJ1-2 | TRBV6-6 | TRBD1 | ASSLYGRPPGQTAIENYGHGYT
TRBJ2-5 | TRBV7-2 | TRBD2 | ASSVEAGGWETQY